The 17 T cell receptor beta chains given below trace back to one sample, sequenced in a study of blood T cell repertoires in COVID-19. The protocol was immunoSEQ multiplex PCR, while the TCRdb copy is restricted to in-frame clones and leaves out a portion. Found here are 300,000 to 350,000 clones, about 93% of them singletons; the top ten hold around 3.3%. The sample was peripheral blood. The receptors originated from a woman aged 18-29 years who had recovered from COVID-19.

This rearrangement joins TRBV2 to TRBJ2-2, with D possibly matching TRBD1 (6 bases). CDR1 is SNHLY, CDR2 FYNNEI, per germline. The CDR3 is 13 amino acids. V lost 5 bases, J lost 5 bases, and 9 bases lay in between. Here the CDR3 reads CASSRQETGELFF. Written as DNA, the CDR3 is TGTGCCAGCAGTCGACAGGAGACCGGGGAGCTGTTTTTT.

As to this clone: A much larger clone lies a single base off, so this may be a read error. The CDR3 reads CASSYGGSTDTQYF. Here the CDR3 DNA reads TGTGCCAGCAGTTACGGGGGGAGCACAGATACGCAGTATTTT. The gene calls are TRBV6-2 or TRBV6-3 and TRBJ2-3; D is perhaps TRBD2 (6 bases). There are 14 residues in the CDR3. Trimming pared 2 bases from V and 0 bases from J, leaving 6 bases between. Germline assignment: CDR1 MNHEY and CDR2 SVGEGT.

This chain uses TRBV11-3 with TRBJ2-1, with TRBD2 matching over 10 bases. The germline V gene has CDR1 SGHNT and CDR2 YENEEA. V shed 4 bases, J shed 2 bases, and the junction held 2 bases outside the gene matches. The CDR3 covers 15 residues. CDR3 region: CASSYSGRTYNEQFF. CDR3 coding DNA: TGTGCCAGCAGCTATAGCGGGAGGACCTACAATGAGCAGTTCTTC.

This clone was recorded once. The chain links TRBV25-1 to TRBJ1-6, with 8 bases identical to TRBD1. Trimming removed 3 bases from V and 7 bases from J; junction bases left unmatched: 2. The germline gives CDR1 MGHDK, CDR2 SYGVNS. The CDR3 spans 14 residues. For the CDR3, the DNA is TGTGCCAGCAGTGACGGACAGGGCAATTCACCCCTCCACTTT. It encodes CASSDGQGNSPLHF.

The CDR3 coding sequence is TGTGCCAGCAGTCGGGTGATCGGCGCCTGGATCGGGGGGTACACCTTC. This translates into CASSRVIGAWIGGYTF. The genes are TRBV27 and TRBJ1-2; TRBD1 might be the D (5 bases). This CDR3 has 16 residues. Germline CDR1 is MNHEY and CDR2 is SMNVEV (reference sequence). Trimming removed 5 bases from V and 11 bases from J, with 27 bases in between.

V gene TRBV7-2 combines with J gene TRBJ1-5; D uncertain. The germline V gene encodes CDR1 SGHTA and CDR2 FQGNSA. The germline V and J ends were trimmed by 3 bases and 7 bases, with 7 bases remaining between them. The CDR3 spans 12 residues. CDR3 in amino acids: CASSFLEQPQHF. In nucleotides, the CDR3 is TGTGCCAGCAGCTTTTTAGAACAGCCCCAGCATTTT. Together with reference TRBV7-2 and TRBJ1-5, the CDR3 gives the full variable domain: GAGVSQSPSNKVTEKGKDVELRCDPISGHTALYWYRQSLGQGLEFLIYFQGNSAPDKSGLPSDRFSAERTGGSVSTLTIQRTQQEDSAVYLCASSFLEQPQHFGDGTRLSIL.

The chain carries TRBV2 and TRBJ2-3; D is possibly TRBD1 (6 bases). The CDR3 covers 12 residues. Trimming stripped 1 base from V and 8 bases from J, with 7 bases between. Germline CDR1 is SNHLY and CDR2 is FYNNEI. The CDR3 nucleotides are TGTGCCAGCAGTGAAGGAGGGGGTACGCAGTATTTT. The encoded protein is CASSEGGGTQYF.

The V and J genes are TRBV6-5 and TRBJ2-7, with D unclear. This CDR3 region has 14 residues. The germline CDR1 and CDR2 sequences are MNHEY and SVGAGI. Trimming took off 4 bases at V and 2 bases at J, with 12 bases between the two ends. CDR3 residues: CASSLTWAAYEQYV. The CDR3, as DNA: TGTGCCAGCAGTTTAACCTGGGCCGCCTACGAGCAGTACGTC.

This chain uses TRBV6-8 with TRBJ2-7, with 9 bases identical to TRBD2. V lost 7 bases, J lost 2 bases, and 6 bases stayed unmatched. Germline V CDR1 and CDR2: MNHGY, SAAAGT. The CDR3 is 14 residues long. In nucleotides, the CDR3 is TGTGCCAGCACCCCCGGCGGGAGGGCCTACGAGCAGTACGTC. Its translation: CASTPGGRAYEQYV.

This clone was observed a single time. The CDR3 spells CASSPLFQAGTFEAFF. CDR3 nucleotide sequence: TGTGCCAGCAGCCCATTATTTCAGGCCGGGACATTTGAAGCTTTCTTT. V and J are TRBV7-2 and TRBJ1-1; D possibly corresponds to TRBD1 (6 bases). V was pared by 5 bases and J by 7 bases, with 23 bases between. CDR1 SGHTA and CDR2 FQGNSA come from the germline V gene. The CDR3 runs to 16 residues.

This clone was detected once. This chain connects TRBV4-3 to TRBJ1-1; 7 nucleotides align to TRBD1. Per germline, CDR1 LGHNA and CDR2 YSLEER. This CDR3 is 15 amino acids long. Trimming at V came to 4 bases and at J to 3 bases, leaving 8 bases not matched to a gene. The CDR3 reads CASSLSRRGDTEAFF. CDR3 in DNA: TGCGCCAGCAGCCTGTCCCGCAGGGGGGACACTGAAGCTTTCTTT.

J is TRBJ1-5 and V is TRBV7-2; tentatively, D is TRBD1 (5 bases). The CDR3 is 14 residues long. V dropped 4 bases and J dropped 2 bases, with 9 bases sitting between them. From germline, CDR1 is SGHTA and CDR2 FQGNSA. The CDR3 nucleotides are TGTGCCAGCAGCTCGAAAGGGGGCAATCAGCCCCAGCATTTT. Its protein is CASSSKGGNQPQHF.

The V and J genes are TRBV18 and TRBJ2-1; 7 positions match TRBD2. The CDR3 totals 14 residues. Germline V CDR1 and CDR2: KGHSH, LQKENI. The V gene end was trimmed by 6 bases and the J gene end by 8 bases; junction bases not matched to a gene: 10. CDR3 amino acids: CASSAGALRDEQFF. The CDR3 DNA sequence: TGTGCCAGCTCGGCGGGAGCTCTTAGGGATGAGCAGTTCTTC.

The rearrangement joins TRBV5-1 to TRBJ2-3; a weak D match, TRBD2 (5 bases). V lost 4 bases and J 4 bases, leaving 13 bases between the germline ends. The CDR3 has 14 amino acids. Germline V CDR1 and CDR2: SGHRS, YFSETQ. The CDR3 DNA reads TGCGCCAGCAGCGTAGCGTTGGGCCCAGATACGCAGTATTTT. Its translation: CASSVALGPDTQYF.

The rearrangement uses TRBV5-1 and TRBJ2-1; 15 bases agree with TRBD2. Losses at the gene ends were 3 bases for V and 2 bases for J; bases not matched to a gene: 3. The length of the CDR3 is 17 residues. Germline assignment: CDR1 SGHRS and CDR2 YFSETQ. The CDR3 DNA reads as TGCGCCAGCAGCTACGGACTAGCGGGAGGGGCCTACAATGAGCAGTTCTTC. Translated, it gives CASSYGLAGGAYNEQFF.

The chain carries TRBV7-7 and TRBJ2-2; a weak D match, TRBD2 (7 bases). V lost 5 bases and J 5 bases, leaving 15 bases between the germline ends. This CDR3 is 15 amino acids long. The germline gives CDR1 SSHAT, CDR2 FNYEAQ (reference sequence). The CDR3 is CASSPGGQGTGELFF. The CDR3 DNA follows: TGTGCCAGCAGCCCGGGGGGCCAGGGGACCGGGGAGCTGTTTTTT.

This rearrangement joins TRBV6-2 or TRBV6-3 to TRBJ2-7, with D maybe TRBD1 (6 bases). Germline CDR1 is MNHEY and CDR2 is SVGEGT. Trimming pared 5 bases from V and 4 bases from J, leaving 9 bases between. This CDR3 is 12 amino acids long. The CDR3, as DNA: TGTGCCAGCAGTAGGACAGTGTACGAGCAGTACGTC. Protein sequence: CASSRTVYEQYV.